Presented here are 2 T cell receptor beta chains from one specimen sequenced in a study of T-cell memory formation after mild COVID-19. TCRdb analysed the 5' RACE reads with MiXCR anew, one entry per CDR3 protein. The repertoire includes hundreds of thousands of distinct CDR3 sequences, approximately 23% of them detected once, and around 12% sits in the top ten. The sample comprised PBMCs or a T cell subset sorted from them (not recorded which). The receptors stem from an adult woman who had mild COVID-19 (a few samples of this study predate the infection). Cell type and time point are not known.

The genes are TRBV7-9 and TRBJ2-5; D gene ambiguous. The germline V gene encodes CDR1 SEHNR and CDR2 FQNEAQ (reference sequence). Trimming took 5 bases from V and 5 from J, leaving 9 bases between them. CDR3 size: 12 residues. The CDR3 loop reads CASSRDGETQYF. CDR3 DNA: TGTGCCAGCAGCCGAGACGGGGAGACCCAGTACTTC.

The chain uses TRBV9 and TRBJ1-1; TRBD1 is a possible D gene (6 bases). This CDR3 has 15 residues. The V end was cut by 0 bases, the J end by 1 base, with 10 bases between. In germline, CDR1 is SGDLS, CDR2 YYNGEE. The chain's CDR3 is CASSVAGDENTEAFF. In DNA form, the CDR3 reads TGTGCCAGCAGCGTAGCAGGGGATGAGAACACTGAAGCTTTCTTT.